This T cell receptor (beta chain) was observed in a study of neurological immune-mediated disorders. TCRdb independently ran MiXCR on the 5' RACE reads; one entry per CDR3 protein. The sample holds 40,000 or so distinct CDR3 sequences, approximately 10% seen once. Time point described: technical triplicate 1. The CDR3 extends over 13 amino acids. Germline CDR1 is DFQATT and CDR2 is SNEGSKA (reference sequence). The V end lost 6 bases, the J end lost 6 bases, and 18 bases lay between the germline ends. This clonotype was seen repeatedly, ten times or more. Material: PBMCs. The receptor was derived from a man between 60 and 75 years old with HTLV-1-associated myelopathy (HAM/TSP). V is TRBV20-1 and J is TRBJ2-7; TRBD1 is a possible D gene (6 bases). This chain's CDR3 is CSALRDKLSEQYF. CDR3 DNA sequence: TGCAGTGCGTTACGGGACAAACTGAGCGAGCAGTACTTC.